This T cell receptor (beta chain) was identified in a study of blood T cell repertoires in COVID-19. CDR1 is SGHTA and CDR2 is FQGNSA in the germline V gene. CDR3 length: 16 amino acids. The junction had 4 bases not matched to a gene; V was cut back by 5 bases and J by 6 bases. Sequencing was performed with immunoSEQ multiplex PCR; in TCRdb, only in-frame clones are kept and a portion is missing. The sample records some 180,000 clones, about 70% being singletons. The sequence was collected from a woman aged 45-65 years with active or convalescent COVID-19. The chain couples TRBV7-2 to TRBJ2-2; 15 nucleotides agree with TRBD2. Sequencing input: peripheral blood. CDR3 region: CASSPGLAGGAGELFF. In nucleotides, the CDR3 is TGTGCCAGCAGCCCCGGACTAGCGGGGGGGGCCGGGGAGCTGTTTTTT.